This is a list of T cell receptor beta chains from one sample in a study of CD8 T cells in Susac syndrome. TCRdb analysed the immunoSEQ multiplex PCR reads with MiXCR anew, one entry per CDR3 protein. The sample contains 330,000 or so distinct CDR3 sequences, approximately 85% of which appear only once. Input material: CD8+ T cells from PBMCs. The receptors stem from a human donor with multiple sclerosis. CDR3s include the opening cysteine and the closing phenylalanine or tryptophan. Fields, in order: D gene, J gene, clone size, V gene, CDR3 protein, CDR3 DNA. The D gene is left open where the match is weak. Rows give clone size only sometimes, using once, few, many, or a class for an expanded clone.

NA TRBJ2-3 few TRBV5-4 CAAQATNSDTQYF TGTGCCGCTCAGGCGACGAATTCGGATACGCAGTATTTT
NA TRBJ2-1 NA TRBV4-3 CASSQDERTGYNEQFF TGCGCCAGCAGCCAAGATGAGCGGACGGGGTACAATGAGCAGTTCTTC
NA TRBJ2-3 NA TRBV12-3/TRBV12-4 CASGTGWNTQYF TGTGCCAGTGGCACCGGGTGGAATACGCAGTATTTT
TRBD1 TRBJ2-1 NA TRBV15 CATSARTGNEQFF TGTGCCACCAGCGCCAGGACAGGCAATGAGCAGTTCTTC
TRBD1 TRBJ1-1 NA TRBV4-3 CASSPGQGGATEAFF TGCGCCAGCAGCCCTGGACAGGGGGGGGCCACTGAAGCTTTCTTT
NA TRBJ1-3 NA TRBV20-1 CSATLPGLGGNTIYF TGCAGTGCTACTCTACCGGGCCTAGGAGGAAACACCATATATTTT
NA TRBJ1-1 NA TRBV6-2/TRBV6-3 CASSQGWTYMNTEAFF TGTGCCAGCAGCCAAGGGTGGACGTACATGAACACTGAAGCTTTCTTT
NA TRBJ2-3 NA TRBV13 CASQGTKLGTDTQYF TGTGCCAGCCAGGGGACTAAGCTTGGCACAGATACGCAGTATTTT
TRBD2 TRBJ2-1 once TRBV4-3 CASSVRAGVGYEQFF TGCGCCAGCAGCGTAAGAGCGGGAGTAGGGTATGAGCAGTTCTTC
NA TRBJ2-7 NA TRBV6-2/TRBV6-3 CASRGGVQSQYF TGTGCCAGCAGGGGGGGAGTTCAGTCGCAGTACTTC
TRBD2 TRBJ2-1 NA TRBV12-3/TRBV12-4 CASSLVPGSGYNEQFF TGTGCCAGCAGTTTAGTGCCGGGTAGCGGGTACAATGAGCAGTTCTTC
NA TRBJ2-1 NA TRBV28 CASIGGWGFYNEQFF TGTGCCAGCATAGGAGGCTGGGGCTTCTACAATGAGCAGTTCTTC
NA TRBJ2-3 NA TRBV20-1 CSATVRDESTDTQYF TGCAGTGCTACCGTGCGGGACGAGAGTACAGATACGCAGTATTTT
NA TRBJ2-1 NA TRBV27 CASTGEGGSSYNEQFF TGTGCCAGCACCGGAGAAGGCGGAAGCTCCTACAATGAGCAGTTCTTC
TRBD1 TRBJ2-5 NA TRBV7-2 CASSSDRGTQEAQYF TGTGCCAGCAGCTCGGACAGGGGAACCCAAGAGGCCCAGTACTTC
NA TRBJ2-7 NA TRBV6-2/TRBV6-3 CASSLAGRLPYEQYF TGTGCCAGCAGTTTGGCGGGACGGCTCCCCTACGAGCAGTACTTC
TRBD1 TRBJ2-1 NA TRBV9 CASSARTGSALESYNEQFF TGTGCCAGCAGCGCCCGGACAGGGAGCGCCCTTGAGTCCTACAATGAGCAGTTCTTC
TRBD2 TRBJ2-1 NA TRBV4-3 CASSRLSGRRGNEQFF TGCGCCAGCAGCCGACTTAGCGGGAGAAGGGGCAATGAGCAGTTCTTC
NA TRBJ1-2 NA TRBV4-3 CASSQEGQGDGYTF TGCGCCAGCAGCCAAGAAGGGCAGGGAGACGGCTACACCTTC
TRBD2 TRBJ2-7 NA TRBV7-6 CASSPGGAGVLYEQYF TGTGCCAGCAGCCCCGGGGGAGCGGGAGTGCTATACGAGCAGTACTTC
NA TRBJ2-7 NA TRBV28 CASSLGGIISYEQYF TGTGCCAGCAGTTTAGGGGGCATTATCTCCTACGAGCAGTACTTC
TRBD2 TRBJ2-1 few TRBV30 CAWSSRLAGEHEQFF TGTGCCTGGAGTTCTAGACTAGCGGGAGAGCATGAGCAGTTCTTC
NA TRBJ2-1 NA TRBV7-9 CASSLGNAAGRPYNEQFF TGTGCCAGCAGCTTAGGAAATGCGGCAGGGAGGCCCTACAATGAGCAGTTCTTC